This TCR beta chain was sequenced during a study of T cell changes during pregnancy in multiple sclerosis. The table came from immunoSEQ multiplex PCR; TCRdb's copy has only in-frame clones and leaves some out. Of about 50,000 clones in the sample, more than 90% were seen once. V was cut by 5 bases and J by 6 bases, with 11 bases left in between. The CDR3 length is 12 residues. Germline V gives CDR1 LGHNA, CDR2 YNFKEQ. This receptor was obtained from a female donor with multiple sclerosis, enrolled in a pregnancy study. This material consisted of CD8+ T cells from peripheral blood mononuclear cells, taken after pregnancy. The chain is built from TRBV4-2 and TRBJ2-7; D may be TRBD2 (6 bases). Here the CDR3 reads CASSGREGEQYF. The CDR3 bases are TGTGCCAGCAGCGGGCGGGAAGGCGAGCAGTACTTC.